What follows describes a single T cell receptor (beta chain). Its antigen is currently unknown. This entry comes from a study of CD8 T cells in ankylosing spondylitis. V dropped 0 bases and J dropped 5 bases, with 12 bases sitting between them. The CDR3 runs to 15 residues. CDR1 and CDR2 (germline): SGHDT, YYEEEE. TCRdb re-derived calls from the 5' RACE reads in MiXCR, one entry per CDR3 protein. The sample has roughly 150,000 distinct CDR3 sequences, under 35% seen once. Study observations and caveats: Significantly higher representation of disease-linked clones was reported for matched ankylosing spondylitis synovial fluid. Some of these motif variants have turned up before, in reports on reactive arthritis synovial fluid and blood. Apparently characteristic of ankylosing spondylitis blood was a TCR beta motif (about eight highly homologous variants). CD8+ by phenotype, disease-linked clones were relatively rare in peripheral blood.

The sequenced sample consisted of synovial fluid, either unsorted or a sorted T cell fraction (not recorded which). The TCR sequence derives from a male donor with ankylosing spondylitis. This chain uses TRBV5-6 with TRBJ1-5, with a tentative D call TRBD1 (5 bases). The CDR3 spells CASSLAQGDDQPQHF. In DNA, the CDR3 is TGTGCCAGCAGCTTGGCGCAGGGAGACGATCAGCCCCAGCATTTT.